These 9 T cell receptor beta chains share one sample of origin, sequenced in a study of identifying expanded T cells in peripheral blood. Sequencing was performed with immunoSEQ multiplex PCR; in TCRdb, only in-frame clones are kept and a portion is missing. The sample lists around 56,000 clones, about 85% occurring once. Sequenced input: blood. All receptors come from a person aged 18 to 70 in good health.

The chain couples TRBV11-2 to TRBJ2-7; unclear D gene. The CDR3 totals 15 residues. V was cut by 0 bases and J by 6 bases, with 15 bases left in between. Germline V gene sequence: CDR1 SGHAT, CDR2 FQNNGV. The CDR3 DNA sequence: TGTGCCAGCAGCTTAGATTGGGTCCCCTCGGGCGAGCAGTACGTC. This translates into CASSLDWVPSGEQYV.

DNA of the CDR3: TGTGCCAGCAGCTTGGATTTGGCTAGCGGAGAGACCCAGTACTTC. As protein: CASSLDLASGETQYF. This chain uses TRBV5-6 with TRBJ2-5; TRBD2 matches at 7 bases. The germline CDR1 and CDR2 sequences are SGHDT and YYEEEE. With V trimmed by 0 bases and J by 4 bases, 6 bases remained unmatched. The CDR3 covers 15 residues.

Only one count was recorded for this clone. The CDR3 loop reads CASSQVSGGTDTQYF. CDR3 bases: TGTGCCAGCAGCCAAGTTAGCGGGGGGACAGATACGCAGTATTTT. The rearrangement joins TRBV4-2 to TRBJ2-3; 10 nucleotides agree with TRBD2. V trimming: 1 base; J trimming: 3 bases; junction bases outside the gene matches: 1. Germline assignment: CDR1 LGHNA and CDR2 YNFKEQ. The length of the CDR3 is 15 residues.

This clone was detected only once. The J gene is TRBJ1-1, the V gene TRBV5-1; D perhaps matches TRBD1 (5 bases). Trimming cost V 0 bases and J 5 bases, with 11 bases left between them. CDR1 is SGHRS, CDR2 YFSETQ, per germline. The CDR3 contains 14 residues. The CDR3 protein is CASSLGQGLTEAFF. The CDR3 region has the DNA TGCGCCAGCAGCTTGGGTCAGGGCCTGACTGAAGCTTTCTTT.

There are a few counts of this clone. This chain connects TRBV27 to TRBJ2-3; D is ambiguous. The V and J ends lost 0 bases and 0 bases respectively, with 1 base between them. This CDR3 has 13 residues. CDR1 and CDR2 (germline): MNHEY, SMNVEV (reference sequence). In DNA, the CDR3 is TGTGCCAGCAGTTTATCTAGCACAGATACGCAGTATTTT. Protein: CASSLSSTDTQYF.

The DNA for the CDR3 is TGTGCCAGCAGCCCGCGGGCCCGGTTTGACAATGAGCAGTTCTTC. Encoded protein: CASSPRARFDNEQFF. The rearrangement links TRBV7-3 to TRBJ2-1; D perhaps matches TRBD2 (5 bases). Trimming pared 5 bases from V and 5 bases from J, leaving 16 bases between. The CDR3 loop spans 15 amino acids. CDR1 is SGHTA, CDR2 FQGTGA, per germline.

This clone has a single count. The V gene is TRBV5-6, the J gene TRBJ1-1; D possibly corresponds to TRBD1 (5 bases). The germline V and J ends were trimmed by 0 bases and 2 bases, with 14 bases remaining between them. CDR3 length equals 16 residues. Germline-derived CDR1 and CDR2 are SGHDT and YYEEEE. This CDR3 is CASSLDVGRGNTEAFF. CDR3 DNA: TGTGCCAGCAGCTTGGATGTGGGGCGCGGCAACACTGAAGCTTTCTTT.

The chain has TRBV7-9 and TRBJ2-7; 10 bases align to TRBD2. This CDR3 is 14 amino acids long. The V segment lost 2 bases and the J segment 8 bases; nucleotides outside the gene matches: 6. Germline V CDR1 and CDR2: SEHNR, FQNEAQ (reference sequence). Here the CDR3 DNA reads TGTGCCAGCAGCTTACCAGCGGGAGGGCCAAAGCAGTACTTC. Protein product: CASSLPAGGPKQYF.

About this clone itself: The sample carries other DNA sequences with the same CDR3. The chain employs TRBV6-5 and TRBJ1-4; D is undetermined. Germline CDR1 and CDR2: MNHEY and SVGAGI. The ends were cut back, 8 bases at V and 3 bases at J, with 10 bases in the middle. The CDR3 length is 13 residues. The CDR3 sequence: CASRSGANEKLFF. The CDR3 coding sequence is TGTGCCAGCCGTTCAGGCGCTAATGAAAAACTGTTTTTT.